This TCR beta chain comes out of a study of shared clonotypes between healthy human individuals. The study, taken as a whole, reports: A handful of donors had roughly 5% of their naive CD4 clonotypes in common. In the sorted subsets, rarefaction showed sequencing was incomplete despite large depth.

Profiled with immunoSEQ multiplex PCR; TCRdb holds only in-frame clones, not every one. Among approximately 940,000 clones listed, less than 85% were seen once. Germline CDR1 MNHNS, CDR2 SASEGT. The CDR3 has 14 amino acids. Trimming took 2 bases from V and 4 from J, leaving 10 bases between them. Concerning this clone itself: Its antigen is not known.

The TCR originated in a man between 18 and 29 years old in good health. The sequenced material came from memory CD4+ T cells sorted from blood. Noted subset: CD45RA-negative fraction. The chain carries TRBV6-1 and TRBJ2-3, with unresolved D. The CDR3 sequence: CASSESSGPDTQYF. CDR3 coding DNA: TGTGCCAGCAGTGAAAGCAGTGGCCCAGATACGCAGTATTTT.